Each of the 31 T cell receptor beta chains below was sequenced from the same sample in a study of T cell responses to AZD1222 COVID-19 vaccine. Profiled with immunoSEQ multiplex PCR; TCRdb holds only in-frame clones, not every one. The profile shows about 150,000 clones, about nine tenths of them singletons. Specimen: peripheral blood, collected 28 days after the second AZD1222 dose. These receptors were obtained from an adult who received the AZD1222 COVID-19 vaccine.

The chain couples TRBV10-1 to TRBJ1-3, with 8 positions matching TRBD1. The CDR3 length is 16 residues. V was pared by 2 bases and J by 0 bases, with 3 bases of the junction left unmatched. Germline V gene sequence: CDR1 WNHNN, CDR2 SYGVQD (reference sequence). The CDR3 sequence: CASSEDRGFSGNTIYF. The CDR3 DNA follows: TGCGCCAGCAGTGAGGACAGGGGTTTCTCTGGAAACACCATATATTTT.

J is TRBJ1-3 and V is TRBV5-6; TRBD1 aligns across 7 bases. The germline CDR1 and CDR2 sequences are SGHDT and YYEEEE. The J segment lost 5 bases and the V segment lost 4 bases, leaving 12 bases of the junction unmatched. The CDR3 totals 16 residues. For the CDR3, the DNA is TGTGCCAGCAGCGACGAGTTAGGGACAGAAAGAAACACCATATATTTT. It translates to CASSDELGTERNTIYF.

The chain uses TRBV5-4 and TRBJ2-7; TRBD1 matches 7 bases. The CDR3 length is 15 residues. Germline CDR1 is SGHNT and CDR2 is YYREEE (reference sequence). After removal of 5 bases from V and 5 bases from J, the junction contained 13 bases not matched to a gene. The CDR3 DNA reads as TGTGCCAGCAGTTACCCACAGGGGAGTCCGGACGAGCAGTACTTC. Amino acid sequence: CASSYPQGSPDEQYF.

The J gene is TRBJ2-4, the V gene TRBV12-5; D is ambiguous. The V and J ends lost 1 base and 8 bases respectively, with 9 bases between them. Germline-derived CDR1 and CDR2 are LGHNT and FRNRAP. This CDR3 comprises 13 residues. The CDR3 DNA reads TGTGCTAGTGGTTTGGCATCACGGGACATTCAGTACTTC. This gives the protein CASGLASRDIQYF.

J is TRBJ1-5 and V is TRBV30; no clear D gene. This CDR3 is built from 16 residues. The V gene lost 0 bases and the J gene lost 9 bases, with 21 bases spanning the gap. Germline V gene data show CDR1 as GTSNPN and CDR2 as SVGIG (reference sequence). The CDR3 loop is CAWSVQGGGWDRPQHF. In DNA form, the CDR3 reads TGTGCCTGGAGTGTACAAGGTGGCGGTTGGGATCGGCCCCAGCATTTT.

The chain has TRBV3-1 (or the pseudogene TRBV3-2) and TRBJ2-1; D possibly corresponds to TRBD2 (7 bases). The CDR3 loop spans 18 amino acids. CDR1 and CDR2 from the germline V gene are LGHDT and YNNKEL (reference sequence). Deletions cut 0 bases from V and 0 bases from J, with 15 bases between. In DNA, the CDR3 is TGTGCCAGCAGCCAAGATTCCTTGAGGGGGGGCTCCTACAATGAGCAGTTCTTC. Translated: CASSQDSLRGGSYNEQFF.

The chain carries TRBV7-8 and TRBJ2-2; D is unresolved. Germline V gene data show CDR1 as SGHVS and CDR2 as FQNEAQ. The CDR3 totals 15 residues. The ends were cut back, 3 bases at V and 0 bases at J, with 8 bases in the middle. The CDR3 DNA is TGTGCCAGCAGCTTGAGCTTCGCGAACACCGGGGAGCTGTTTTTT. This encodes CASSLSFANTGELFF.

The chain has TRBV11-3 and TRBJ1-2, with 7 bases identical to TRBD1. J was trimmed by 3 bases and V by 5 bases; bases with no gene match: 6. Germline V CDR1 and CDR2: SGHNT, YENEEA. This CDR3 region has 14 residues. CDR3 amino acids: CASSRLTGDYGYTF. DNA of the CDR3: TGTGCCAGCAGCCGTCTTACAGGGGACTATGGCTACACCTTC.

This clone has just a few counts. V usage is TRBV30 and J usage is TRBJ2-1, with 7 bases matching TRBD2. The CDR3 covers 13 residues. The junction had 4 bases not matched to a gene; V was cut back by 4 bases and J by 4 bases. Germline-derived CDR1 and CDR2 are GTSNPN and SVGIG (reference sequence). For the CDR3, the DNA is TGTGCCTGGACGGTGGGAGGGTACAATGAGCAGTTCTTC. This codes for CAWTVGGYNEQFF.

This chain connects TRBV5-1 to TRBJ1-1; possible D gene TRBD1, 5 bases. Trimming shortened V by 3 bases and J by 6 bases, and 15 bases separated the two germline ends. The CDR3 totals 14 residues. Germline-derived CDR1 and CDR2 are SGHRS and YFSETQ. CDR3 sequence reads: CASSSEPGGSEAFF. The CDR3 DNA sequence: TGCGCCAGCAGCTCGGAACCGGGGGGTTCTGAAGCTTTCTTT.

V gene TRBV9 combines with J gene TRBJ2-1, with 10 bases aligning to TRBD2. The V segment lost 5 bases and the J segment 4 bases; nucleotides outside the gene matches: 6. Germline V gives CDR1 SGDLS, CDR2 YYNGEE. The CDR3 sequence is 15 residues long. CDR3 coding DNA: TGTGCCAGCAGTCTAGCGGGAGCTATTTACAATGAGCAGTTCTTC. This codes for CASSLAGAIYNEQFF.

This chain uses TRBV28 with TRBJ2-5; maybe TRBD1 (6 bases). This CDR3 comprises 15 residues. CDR1 is MDHEN and CDR2 is SYDVKM in the germline V gene. Between the trimmed V and J ends, which lost 4 bases and 0 bases, there was a span of 12 bases. CDR3 nucleotides: TGTGCCAGCAGTTCTCCCGGACAGAACCAAGAGACCCAGTACTTC. Residues: CASSSPGQNQETQYF.

The genes are TRBV5-1 and TRBJ2-5; possibly TRBD1 for D (5 bases). The CDR3 extends over 14 amino acids. CDR1 SGHRS and CDR2 YFSETQ come from the germline V gene. Trimming left V 2 bases short and J 5 bases short, with 13 bases between. In DNA, the CDR3 is TGCGCCAGCAGCTTTTCACAGGAAGGGGAGACCCAGTACTTC. Residues: CASSFSQEGETQYF.

The chain employs TRBV5-1 and TRBJ1-1; 8 nucleotides line up with TRBD1. The CDR3 is 17 amino acids. Germline values: CDR1 SGHRS, CDR2 YFSETQ. V lost 5 bases to trimming and J lost 0 bases; unmatched junction nucleotides: 12. CDR3 amino acids: CASRQDRAKLMNTEAFF. CDR3 coding DNA: TGCGCCAGCAGACAGGACAGGGCCAAACTCATGAACACTGAAGCTTTCTTT.

The CDR3 DNA follows: TGTGCCAGCTCACCAGTGGCAGGGGTGAGGAGCGAAGGCTACACCTTC. Residues: CASSPVAGVRSEGYTF. The V and J genes are TRBV18 and TRBJ1-2, with a possible D match to TRBD1 (6 bases). CDR1 is KGHSH, CDR2 LQKENI, per germline. CDR3 length: 16 residues. Trimming cost V 2 bases and J 8 bases, with 21 bases left between them.

The CDR3 DNA follows: TGTGCCAGCAGCCGGGGACTAGCGGGAGGGTCCGGCTCCTACAATGAGCAGTTCTTC. Its protein is CASSRGLAGGSGSYNEQFF. The chain links TRBV14 to TRBJ2-1, with 16 bases identical to TRBD2. Germline V gene sequence: CDR1 SGHDN, CDR2 FVKESK. The ends lost 4 bases at V and 0 bases at J; junction bases unmatched: 6. This CDR3 is built from 19 residues.

The chain links TRBV6-2 or TRBV6-3 to TRBJ2-5; D unresolved. Germline loops: CDR1 MNHEY, CDR2 SVGEGT. The CDR3 loop spans 11 amino acids. The germline V and J ends were trimmed by 5 bases and 5 bases, with 6 bases remaining between them. As DNA, the CDR3 is TGTGCCAGCAGTCCCCCGGAGACCCAGTACTTC. Amino acids: CASSPPETQYF.

This rearrangement joins TRBV6-2 or TRBV6-3 to TRBJ1-5, with D hard to call. Trimming shortened V by 3 bases and J by 0 bases, and 6 bases separated the two germline ends. The CDR3 extends over 14 amino acids. Germline V lookup: CDR1 MNHEY, CDR2 SVGEGT. The CDR3 DNA reads as TGTGCCAGCAGTTATGTCTCTAGCAATCAGCCCCAGCATTTT. Amino acid sequence: CASSYVSSNQPQHF.

This clone was picked up one time. The CDR3 nucleotides are TGTGCCAGCAGGTCGGGACAGGGAGCTGAAGCTTTCTTT. Amino acid sequence: CASRSGQGAEAFF. V gene TRBV12-3 or TRBV12-4 combines with J gene TRBJ1-1; 9 bases are a match to TRBD1. V shed 6 bases, J shed 6 bases, and the junction held 5 bases outside the gene matches. The CDR3 extends over 13 amino acids.

This chain connects TRBV6-5 to TRBJ2-3, with 7 bases identical to TRBD2. Germline V gene sequence: CDR1 MNHEY, CDR2 SVGAGI. The V segment lost 0 bases and the J segment 5 bases; nucleotides outside the gene matches: 8. The CDR3 is made up of 16 amino acids. The CDR3 reads CASSYSIAGARDTQYF. CDR3 nucleotide sequence: TGTGCCAGCAGTTACTCTATTGCGGGAGCGAGAGATACGCAGTATTTT.

A single count supports this clone. The chain uses TRBV2 and TRBJ1-1, with a weak D call TRBD1 (5 bases). The germline gives CDR1 SNHLY, CDR2 FYNNEI. The length of the CDR3 is 14 residues. Trimming cost V 8 bases and J 5 bases, with 18 bases left between them. The CDR3 sequence: CASPFGGGPTEAFF. For the CDR3, the DNA is TGTGCCAGCCCATTTGGGGGGGGACCGACTGAAGCTTTCTTT.

The chain employs TRBV7-9 and TRBJ1-6, with 10 nucleotides matching TRBD1. Trimming took 5 bases from V and 7 from J; bases not matched to a gene: 5. CDR1 and CDR2 (germline): SEHNR, FQNEAQ (reference sequence). The CDR3 contains 15 residues. CDR3 nucleotides: TGTGCCAGCAGCCCCCGGGGACAGGGGAATTCACCCCTCCACTTT. Its protein is CASSPRGQGNSPLHF. Full variable domain (missing parts from reference TRBV7-9 and TRBJ1-6): DTGVSQNPRHKITKRGQNVTFRCDPISEHNRLYWYRQTLGQGPEFLTYFQNEAQLEKSRLLSDRFSAERPKGSFSTLEIQRTEQGDSAMYLCASSPRGQGNSPLHFGNGTRLTVT.

The rearrangement links TRBV3-1 (or the pseudogene TRBV3-2) to TRBJ1-6; TRBD1 is a possible D gene (6 bases). Between the trimmed V and J ends, which lost 3 bases and 2 bases, there was a span of 20 bases. The CDR3 runs 19 residues. CDR1 is LGHDT, CDR2 YNNKEL, per germline (reference sequence). The CDR3 loop reads CASSQATTGTFPYNSPLHF. The CDR3 DNA reads as TGTGCCAGCAGCCAGGCTACTACAGGGACCTTTCCCTATAATTCACCCCTCCACTTT.

The chain recombines TRBV27 with TRBJ1-2; 7 bases agree with TRBD1. This CDR3 comprises 15 residues. Trimming took 5 bases from V and 1 from J; bases not matched to a gene: 7. Germline-derived CDR1 and CDR2 are MNHEY and SMNVEV (reference sequence). This CDR3 is CASSPGTALNYGYTF. CDR3 bases: TGTGCCAGCAGTCCAGGGACAGCCCTTAACTATGGCTACACCTTC.

This rearrangement joins TRBV20-1 to TRBJ2-7; no clear D. V shed 6 bases and J shed 2 bases, with 5 bases lying between them. The CDR3 length is 10 residues. CDR1 is DFQATT, CDR2 SNEGSKA, per germline (reference sequence). The CDR3 DNA reads as TGCAGTGCCGAAACCTACGAGCAGTACTTC. This gives the protein CSAETYEQYF.

The chain recombines TRBV28 with TRBJ1-3; D perhaps matches TRBD1 (5 bases). Trimming pared 4 bases from V and 5 bases from J, leaving 18 bases between. The CDR3 covers 16 residues. Germline CDR1 and CDR2: MDHEN and SYDVKM. The CDR3 region is CASSSHLIGARNTIYF. The CDR3, as DNA: TGTGCCAGCAGTTCACACCTGATAGGGGCTAGAAACACCATATATTTT.

CDR3 protein: CASSYTQGRAEAFF. The CDR3 DNA reads TGTGCCAGCAGTTACACCCAGGGGCGCGCTGAAGCTTTCTTT. The gene calls are TRBV6-2 or TRBV6-3 and TRBJ1-1; weak D call: TRBD1 (6 bases). There are 14 residues in the CDR3. V lost 2 bases, J lost 6 bases, and 13 bases lay in between. Per germline, CDR1 MNHEY and CDR2 SVGEGT.

The gene calls are TRBV4-3 and TRBJ2-5; unclear D gene. V lost 0 bases, J lost 2 bases, and 7 bases lay in between. The CDR3 sequence is 14 residues long. Germline V CDR1 and CDR2: LGHNA, YSLEER. CDR3 in amino acids: CASSQDWKQETQYF. CDR3 nucleotide sequence: TGCGCCAGCAGCCAAGATTGGAAGCAAGAGACCCAGTACTTC.

V and J are TRBV5-1 and TRBJ1-6, with a tentative D call TRBD1 (5 bases). CDR3 length: 13 amino acids. Trimming took 5 bases from V and 8 from J, leaving 11 bases between them. Germline V gene data show CDR1 as SGHRS and CDR2 as YFSETQ. In nucleotides, the CDR3 is TGCGCCAGCAGTAAGGGGTTAGATTCACCCCTCCACTTT. Encoded protein: CASSKGLDSPLHF. The whole variable domain, filled in from reference TRBV5-1 and TRBJ1-6, reads KAGVTQTPRYLIKTRGQQVTLSCSPISGHRSVSWYQQTPGQGLQFLFEYFSETQRNKGNFPGRFSGRQFSNSRSEMNVSTLELGDSALYLCASSKGLDSPLHFGNGTRLTVT.

This clone was observed a few times. The chain uses TRBV5-1 and TRBJ1-1, with D possibly being TRBD1 (6 bases). The V gene lost 5 bases and the J gene lost 3 bases, with 17 bases spanning the gap. This CDR3 spans 15 amino acids. CDR1 is SGHRS and CDR2 is YFSETQ in the germline V gene. CDR3 protein: CASSRQTGGDTEAFF. The CDR3 region has the DNA TGCGCCAGCAGTCGCCAGACAGGCGGTGACACTGAAGCTTTCTTT.

This chain joins TRBV6-6 and TRBJ1-2; tentatively, D is TRBD1 (5 bases). Trimming took 2 bases from V and 5 from J, leaving 12 bases between them. CDR1 and CDR2 (germline): MNHNY, SVGAGI (reference sequence). This CDR3 has 14 residues. The CDR3 DNA follows: TGTGCCAGCAGTTACGACGGGACGGTATATGGCTACACCTTC. This translates into CASSYDGTVYGYTF.